A single TCR beta chain is shown here with its context. The data derive from a study of somatic mutations in cytotoxic T cells in rheumatoid arthritis. Germline CDR1 and CDR2: MNHEY and SMNVEV (reference sequence). Losses at the gene ends were 3 bases for V and 9 bases for J; bases not matched to a gene: 8. The CDR3 contains 15 residues. Assay used: immunoSEQ multiplex PCR; TCRdb lists only in-frame clones, some missing. The table shows about 19,000 clones, with roughly four fifths occurring only once. The rearrangement joins TRBV27 to TRBJ2-1, with 10 bases lining up with TRBD1. Sequenced input: CD8+ T cells sorted from blood. The receptor comes from a woman aged 45-60 years in good health. The CDR3 sequence is CASSFPGTGEGEQFF. The DNA for the CDR3 is TGTGCCAGCAGTTTTCCCGGGACAGGGGAGGGTGAGCAGTTCTTC.